The 17 T cell receptor beta chains listed next were all sequenced from one sample in a study of shared T cell receptors in the human thymus. Profiled with immunoSEQ multiplex PCR; TCRdb holds only in-frame clones, not every one. The sample includes roughly 660,000 clones, approximately 87% of them seen just once. These data were also filed under a second study, of human thymus T cells.

The sequenced sample was thymocytes. The receptors derive from a boy under two years old with a congenital heart defect.

The chain has TRBV6-5 and TRBJ1-2; maybe TRBD1 (6 bases). Between the trimmed V and J ends, which lost 6 bases and 7 bases, there was a span of 21 bases. In germline, CDR1 is MNHEY, CDR2 SVGAGI. The CDR3 extends over 15 amino acids. This CDR3 is CASRYRGRGLLGYTF. The CDR3 DNA follows: TGTGCCAGCAGATATAGGGGGAGGGGTCTTCTTGGCTACACCTTC.

This clone has a single count. The chain joins TRBV5-6 to TRBJ2-1, with D possibly being TRBD2 (9 bases). The V end was cut by 4 bases, the J end by 3 bases, with 23 bases between. The CDR3 runs to 18 residues. Germline assignment: CDR1 SGHDT and CDR2 YYEEEE. The DNA for the CDR3 is TGTGCCAGCAGCCTCGACAGGGGACTAGCCAAGAGCTACAATGAGCAGTTCTTC. Its translation is CASSLDRGLAKSYNEQFF. The full variable domain, with the rest looked up from reference TRBV5-6 and TRBJ2-1, is DAGVTQSPTHLIKTRGQQVTLRCSPKSGHDTVSWYQQALGQGPQFIFQYYEEEERQRGNFPDRFSGHQFPNYSSELNVNALLLGDSALYLCASSLDRGLAKSYNEQFFGPGTRLTVL.

This chain connects TRBV4-1 to TRBJ1-1, with 7 bases that match TRBD1. The CDR3 consists of 20 residues. Looked up from germline, CDR1 is MGHRA and CDR2 is YSYEKL. V was pared by 0 bases and J by 0 bases, with 16 bases of the junction left unmatched. CDR3 in DNA: TGCGCCAGCAGCCAAGATCGCCCCCGCCCGCGAACAGGGGTGAACACTGAAGCTTTCTTT. This codes for CASSQDRPRPRTGVNTEAFF.

The V gene is TRBV7-2, the J gene TRBJ1-1; TRBD1 matches at 7 bases. Looked up from germline, CDR1 is SGHTA and CDR2 is FQGNSA. V lost 6 bases, J lost 2 bases, and 6 bases stayed unmatched. The CDR3 runs to 14 residues. CDR3 loop: CASRADRENTEAFF. CDR3 DNA sequence: TGTGCCAGCAGGGCCGACAGGGAAAACACTGAAGCTTTCTTT.

V usage is TRBV5-6 and J usage is TRBJ2-3, with D uncertain. V lost 0 bases, J lost 0 bases, and 11 bases lay in between. The germline CDR1 and CDR2 sequences are SGHDT and YYEEEE. The CDR3 spans 16 residues. The CDR3: CASSLGGERSTDTQYF. CDR3 DNA sequence: TGTGCCAGCAGCTTGGGCGGCGAGCGTAGCACAGATACGCAGTATTTT.

The CDR3 DNA sequence: TGCGCCAGCAGCATCGGGTCGGGTAGCGGGAGTCGCACCTACGAGCAGTACTTC. Translation: CASSIGSGSGSRTYEQYF. The chain uses TRBV4-3 and TRBJ2-7; the match to TRBD2 covers 9 bases. The CDR3 loop spans 18 amino acids. Germline loops: CDR1 LGHNA, CDR2 YSLEER. V trimming: 5 bases; J trimming: 2 bases; junction bases outside the gene matches: 16.

This chain connects TRBV14 to TRBJ2-7; 8 bases fit TRBD1. The CDR3 length is 16 residues. Per the germline V gene, CDR1 is SGHDN and CDR2 is FVKESK. The V gene end was trimmed by 4 bases and the J gene end by 6 bases; junction bases not matched to a gene: 14. This chain's CDR3 is CASSRHHWQGAVEQYF. CDR3 in DNA: TGTGCCAGCAGCCGCCATCATTGGCAGGGGGCGGTCGAGCAGTACTTC.

The chain employs TRBV5-4 and TRBJ2-2; D may be TRBD1 (6 bases). The CDR3 has 13 amino acids. Germline-derived CDR1 and CDR2 are SGHNT and YYREEE (reference sequence). The V and J ends lost 9 bases and 0 bases respectively, with 9 bases between them. The CDR3 reads CATGQSNTGELFF. CDR3 in DNA: TGTGCCACCGGACAGTCGAACACCGGGGAGCTGTTTTTT.

This rearrangement joins TRBV19 to TRBJ1-5; 9 bases map to TRBD1. Trimming cost V 4 bases and J 4 bases; bases outside gene matches: 8. Per germline, CDR1 LNHDA and CDR2 SQIVND (reference sequence). CDR3 length: 16 residues. The CDR3 DNA sequence: TGTGCCAGTAGTACCCCGGGACAGGGTGTTAATCAGCCCCAGCATTTT. This sequence encodes CASSTPGQGVNQPQHF.

This clone was observed a single time. The chain uses TRBV30 and TRBJ2-1; tentatively, D is TRBD2 (6 bases). Germline CDR1 is GTSNPN and CDR2 is SVGIG (reference sequence). This CDR3 contains 16 residues. The V end lost 4 bases, the J end lost 9 bases, and 25 bases lay between the germline ends. This CDR3 is CAWNDPRELERGEQFF. DNA for the CDR3: TGTGCCTGGAACGACCCCCGGGAGCTGGAAAGAGGTGAGCAGTTCTTC.

The chain has TRBV5-1 and TRBJ2-7; unclear D gene. From germline, CDR1 is SGHRS and CDR2 YFSETQ. The CDR3 length is 11 residues. The ends were cut back, 3 bases at V and 3 bases at J, with 4 bases in the middle. In nucleotides, the CDR3 is TGCGCCAGCAGCTCAGACTACGAGCAGTACTTC. Translation: CASSSDYEQYF.

V is TRBV4-1 and J is TRBJ1-4; the D is unclear. The germline V gene has CDR1 MGHRA and CDR2 YSYEKL. This CDR3 has 19 amino acids. V was cut by 3 bases and J by 0 bases, with 20 bases left in between. The DNA for the CDR3 is TGCGCCAGCAGCCATCCCTTCCCCGCGGTACCTGCAACTAATGAAAAACTGTTTTTT. Amino acids: CASSHPFPAVPATNEKLFF.

The chain recombines TRBV5-6 with TRBJ2-5, with TRBD2 as a possible D gene (5 bases). The CDR3 covers 14 residues. Trimming cost V 1 base and J 5 bases, with 12 bases left between them. Germline V gene data show CDR1 as SGHDT and CDR2 as YYEEEE. CDR3 nucleotide sequence: TGTGCCAGCAGCTTGCCGGGGAATGGGGAGACCCAGTACTTC. As protein: CASSLPGNGETQYF.

Details on this clone: At the DNA level, this CDR3 is encoded by other sequences in the same sample as well. The V gene is TRBV7-9, the J gene TRBJ2-2; D uncertain. V lost 5 bases, J lost 2 bases, and 3 bases lay in between. Germline V CDR1 and CDR2: SEHNR, FQNEAQ (reference sequence). The CDR3 is made up of 12 amino acids. This chain's CDR3 is CASSLNTGELFF. The CDR3 bases are TGTGCCAGCAGCCTTAACACCGGGGAGCTGTTTTTT.

The CDR3 protein is CASSPTSGHYNEQFF. CDR3 bases: TGTGCCAGCAGCCCTACTAGCGGGCACTACAATGAGCAGTTCTTC. The chain recombines TRBV7-6 with TRBJ2-1, with 9 bases aligning to TRBD2. CDR3 size: 15 residues. J was trimmed by 3 bases and V by 5 bases; bases with no gene match: 5. Per germline, CDR1 SGHVS and CDR2 FNYEAQ.

This chain uses TRBV30 with TRBJ2-1; TRBD2 matches at 10 bases. The CDR3 extends over 19 amino acids. Germline assignment: CDR1 GTSNPN and CDR2 SVGIG (reference sequence). V trimming: 0 bases; J trimming: 5 bases; junction bases outside the gene matches: 16. The DNA for the CDR3 is TGTGCCTGGAGTGTACGTCAGAGGACTAGCGGCCTATTTCACAATGAGCAGTTCTTC. Amino acid sequence: CAWSVRQRTSGLFHNEQFF.

The chain employs TRBV7-2 and TRBJ1-5; D not certain. Germline V gene lookup returns CDR1 SGHTA and CDR2 FQGNSA. The CDR3 is 16 residues long. Trimming removed 5 bases from V and 0 bases from J, with 14 bases in between. The CDR3 bases are TGTGCCAGCAGCCCCGGAGGCGGCGATAGCAATCAGCCCCAGCATTTT. Its translation is CASSPGGGDSNQPQHF.